Given below is one T cell receptor beta chain in context. The data were taken from a study of cytomegalovirus exposure and HLA in healthy donors. The assay was immunoSEQ multiplex PCR, and TCRdb's table has in-frame clones only and misses some. The sample yields 65,000 to 75,000 clones, nearly 96% seen once. This CDR3 has 11 residues. V was cut by 2 bases and J by 4 bases, with 6 bases left in between. From germline, CDR1 is SQVTM and CDR2 ANQGSEA. This sequence was found in a woman aged 18 to 35 in good health and CMV-seropositive. The rearrangement joins TRBV29-1 to TRBJ2-7; D unresolved. Sequences were obtained from PBMCs. CDR3 sequence reads: CSVEQLYEQYF. For the CDR3, the DNA is TGCAGCGTTGAACAGTTATACGAGCAGTACTTC.